These T cell receptor beta chains were read from a single sample in a study of cytomegalovirus exposure and HLA in healthy donors. Assay used: immunoSEQ multiplex PCR; TCRdb lists only in-frame clones, some missing. The sample has some 120,000 clones; 80% are singletons. Sequenced input: PBMCs. The receptor source for this set is a male donor in good health and CMV-seronegative. Both conserved end residues are part of each CDR3. D genes are given only for firm matches. Not all rows give a size; the values are once, few, many and, for expanded clones, a class.

abundance,v_gene,j_gene,d_gene,CDR3aa,CDR3nt
-,TRBV6-5,TRBJ1-2,TRBD1,CASRIQGARGYTF,TGTGCCAGCAGGATACAGGGGGCGCGGGGCTACACCTTC
-,TRBV15,TRBJ2-7,-,CATSRGVAHTYYEQYF,TGTGCCACCAGCAGAGGGGTAGCGCACACCTATTACGAGCAGTACTTC
-,TRBV2,TRBJ1-5,-,CASEKQGAQHF,TGTGCCAGCGAGAAGCAGGGTGCCCAGCATTTT
once,TRBV14,TRBJ1-2,-,CASSQELAVGGYTF,TGTGCCAGCAGCCAAGAACTTGCGGTCGGTGGCTACACCTTC
-,TRBV27,TRBJ1-1,TRBD1,CASSTGVYTEAFF,TGTGCCAGCAGCACAGGGGTATACACTGAAGCTTTCTTT
-,TRBV21-1,TRBJ1-2,-,CASSTRTGGFPFYGYTF,TGTGCCAGCAGCACTAGGACAGGGGGCTTTCCCTTCTATGGCTACACCTTC
-,TRBV7-6,TRBJ2-5,-,CASSPRPQETQYF,TGTGCCAGCAGCCCTAGGCCCCAAGAGACCCAGTACTTC
-,TRBV5-5,TRBJ2-1,TRBD1,CASSLRRQGVYNEQFF,TGTGCCAGCAGCTTGCGCCGACAGGGGGTTTATAATGAGCAGTTCTTC
-,TRBV6-5,TRBJ2-3,TRBD2,CASSSSGGATDTQYF,TGTGCCAGCAGCTCCAGCGGGGGGGCCACAGATACGCAGTATTTT
-,TRBV9,TRBJ1-6,-,CASSVGSGALHF,TGTGCCAGCAGCGTAGGCAGCGGGGCCCTCCACTTT
-,TRBV7-9,TRBJ2-1,TRBD2,CSSSLARLSGGANEQFF,TGTTCCAGCAGCTTAGCGAGGCTTAGCGGGGGGGCCAATGAGCAGTTCTTC
-,TRBV7-2,TRBJ2-5,-,CASSSMGGRREETQYF,TGTGCCAGCAGCTCGATGGGGGGACGGAGGGAGGAGACCCAGTACTTC
-,TRBV19,TRBJ2-1,-,CASSGQGLDNEQFF,TGTGCCAGTAGTGGCCAGGGGCTGGACAATGAGCAGTTCTTC
once,TRBV19,TRBJ2-3,-,CASRFSVVGTDTQYF,TGTGCCAGTAGATTTAGCGTTGTGGGCACAGATACGCAGTATTTT
-,TRBV27,TRBJ2-1,-,CASSFQRGPVLGNNEQFF,TGTGCCAGCAGTTTTCAACGTGGGCCTGTACTCGGCAATAATGAGCAGTTCTTC
-,TRBV7-8,TRBJ2-6,TRBD1,CASSLHPGQDLSGANVLTF,TGTGCCAGCAGCCTACATCCGGGACAGGACCTTTCTGGGGCCAACGTCCTGACTTTC
-,TRBV7-9,TRBJ2-7,TRBD2,CASSRTSGGPPYEQYF,TGTGCCAGCAGCAGAACTAGCGGGGGGCCTCCCTACGAGCAGTACTTC
-,TRBV1,TRBJ2-7,-,CTSSQPSPLAGGSEQYF,TGCACCAGCAGCCAGCCAAGCCCACTAGCGGGGGGGTCCGAGCAGTACTTC
-,TRBV30,TRBJ1-2,-,CAWSATGFNYGYTF,TGTGCCTGGAGTGCCACAGGGTTTAACTATGGCTACACCTTC
few,TRBV5-4,TRBJ2-7,-,CASSLDRSYEQYF,TGTGCCAGCAGCTTAGACAGGAGCTACGAGCAGTACTTC